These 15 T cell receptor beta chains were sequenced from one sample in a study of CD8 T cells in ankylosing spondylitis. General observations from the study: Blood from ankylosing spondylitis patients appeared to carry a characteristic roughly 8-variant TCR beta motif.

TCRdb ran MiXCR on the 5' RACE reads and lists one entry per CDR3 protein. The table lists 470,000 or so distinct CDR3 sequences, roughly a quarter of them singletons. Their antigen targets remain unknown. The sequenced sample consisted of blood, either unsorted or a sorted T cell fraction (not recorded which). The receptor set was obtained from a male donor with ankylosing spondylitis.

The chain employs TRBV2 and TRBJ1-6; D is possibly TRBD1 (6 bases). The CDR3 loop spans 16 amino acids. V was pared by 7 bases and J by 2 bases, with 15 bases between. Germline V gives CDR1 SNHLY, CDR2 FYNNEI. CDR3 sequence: CASMSRGLPYNSPLHF. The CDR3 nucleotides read TGTGCCAGCATGAGCAGGGGTCTCCCCTATAATTCACCCCTCCACTTT.

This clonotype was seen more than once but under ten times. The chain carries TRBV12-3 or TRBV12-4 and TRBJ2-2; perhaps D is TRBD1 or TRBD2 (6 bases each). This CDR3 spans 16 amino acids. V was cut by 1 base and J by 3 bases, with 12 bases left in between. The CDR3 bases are TGTGCCAGCAGTTTAGGTCGGGGGCCCTACACCGGGGAGCTGTTTTTT. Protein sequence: CASSLGRGPYTGELFF.

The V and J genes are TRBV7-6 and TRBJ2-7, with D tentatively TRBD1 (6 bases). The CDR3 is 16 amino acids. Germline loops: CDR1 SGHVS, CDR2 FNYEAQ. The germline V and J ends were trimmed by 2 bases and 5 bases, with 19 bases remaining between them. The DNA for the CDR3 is TGTGCCAGCAGCTTAACCAGACAGGAACCTTGGGACGAGCAGTACGTC. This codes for CASSLTRQEPWDEQYV.

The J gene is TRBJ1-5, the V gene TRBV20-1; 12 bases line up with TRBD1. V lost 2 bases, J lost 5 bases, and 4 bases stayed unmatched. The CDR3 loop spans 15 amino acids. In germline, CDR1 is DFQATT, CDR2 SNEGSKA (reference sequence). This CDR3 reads CSARRRDRGHQPQHF. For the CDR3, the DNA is TGCAGTGCTAGACGCCGGGACAGGGGGCATCAGCCCCAGCATTTT.

CDR3 in amino acids: CSAKTGIHIYF. The CDR3 region has the DNA TGCAGTGCTAAGACAGGGATCCACATATATTTT. The chain combines TRBV20-1 with TRBJ1-3, with 7 bases that match TRBD1. The ends lost 4 bases at V and 12 bases at J; junction bases unmatched: 6. CDR1 and CDR2 (germline): DFQATT, SNEGSKA (reference sequence). The CDR3 sequence is 11 residues long.

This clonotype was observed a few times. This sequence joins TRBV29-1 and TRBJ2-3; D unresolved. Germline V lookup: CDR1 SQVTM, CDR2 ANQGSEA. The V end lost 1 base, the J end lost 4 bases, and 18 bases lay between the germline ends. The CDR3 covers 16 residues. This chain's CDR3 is CSVEAGKGGRSDTQYF. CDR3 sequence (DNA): TGCAGCGTTGAAGCGGGCAAGGGCGGTAGGTCAGATACGCAGTATTTT.

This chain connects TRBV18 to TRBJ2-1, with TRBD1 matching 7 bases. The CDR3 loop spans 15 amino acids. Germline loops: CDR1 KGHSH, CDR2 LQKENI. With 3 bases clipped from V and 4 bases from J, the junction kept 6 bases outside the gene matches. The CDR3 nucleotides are TGTGCCAGCTCACCGCGACAGGGAAATTACAATGAGCAGTTCTTC. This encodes CASSPRQGNYNEQFF.

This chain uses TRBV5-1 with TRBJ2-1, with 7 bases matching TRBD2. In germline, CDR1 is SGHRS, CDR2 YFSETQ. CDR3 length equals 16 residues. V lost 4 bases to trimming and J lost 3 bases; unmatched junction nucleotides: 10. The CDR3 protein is CASSTTSGMNYNEQFF. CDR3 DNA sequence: TGCGCCAGCAGCACGACAAGCGGGATGAACTACAATGAGCAGTTCTTC.

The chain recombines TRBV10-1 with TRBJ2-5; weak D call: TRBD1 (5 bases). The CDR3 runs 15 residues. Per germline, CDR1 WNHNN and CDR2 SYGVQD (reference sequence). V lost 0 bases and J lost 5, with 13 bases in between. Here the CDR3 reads CASSESWTPRETQYF. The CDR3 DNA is TGCGCCAGCAGTGAGTCGTGGACACCTCGCGAGACCCAGTACTTC.

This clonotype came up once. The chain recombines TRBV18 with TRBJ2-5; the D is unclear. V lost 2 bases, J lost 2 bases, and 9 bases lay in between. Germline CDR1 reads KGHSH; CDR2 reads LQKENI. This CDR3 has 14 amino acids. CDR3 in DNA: TGTGCCAGCTCACCAATGGCAGGACAAGAGACCCAGTACTTC. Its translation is CASSPMAGQETQYF.

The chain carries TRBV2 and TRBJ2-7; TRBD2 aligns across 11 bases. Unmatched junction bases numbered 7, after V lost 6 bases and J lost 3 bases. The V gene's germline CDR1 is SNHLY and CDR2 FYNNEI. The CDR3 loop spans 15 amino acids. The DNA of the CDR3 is TGTGCCAGCAGCCGACAACTAGCGGGAGTCTACGAGCAGTACTTC. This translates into CASSRQLAGVYEQYF.

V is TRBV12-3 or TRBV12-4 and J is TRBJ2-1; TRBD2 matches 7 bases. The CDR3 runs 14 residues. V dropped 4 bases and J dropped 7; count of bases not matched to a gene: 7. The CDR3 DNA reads TGTGCCAGCAGTTCGGCGGGAGTCGCAAATGAGCAGTTCTTC. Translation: CASSSAGVANEQFF.

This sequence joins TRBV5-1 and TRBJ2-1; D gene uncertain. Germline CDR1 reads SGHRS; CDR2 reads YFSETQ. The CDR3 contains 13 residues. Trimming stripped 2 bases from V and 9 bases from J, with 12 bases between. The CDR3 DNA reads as TGCGCCAGCAGCTTCACAGCGTCGGGTGAGCAGTTCTTC. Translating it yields CASSFTASGEQFF.

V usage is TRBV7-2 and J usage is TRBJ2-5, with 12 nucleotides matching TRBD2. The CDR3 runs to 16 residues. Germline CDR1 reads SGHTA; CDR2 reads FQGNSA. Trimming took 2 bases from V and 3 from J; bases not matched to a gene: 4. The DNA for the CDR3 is TGTGCCAGCAGCTTAAGGGCTAGCGGGAGGGAAGAGACCCAGTACTTC. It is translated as CASSLRASGREETQYF.

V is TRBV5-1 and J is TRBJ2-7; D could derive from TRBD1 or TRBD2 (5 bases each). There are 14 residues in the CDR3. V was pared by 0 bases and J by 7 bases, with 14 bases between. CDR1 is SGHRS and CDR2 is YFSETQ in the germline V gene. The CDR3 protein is CASSLVRDPREQYV. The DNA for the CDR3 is TGCGCCAGCAGCTTGGTTCGGGACCCCAGGGAGCAGTACGTC.